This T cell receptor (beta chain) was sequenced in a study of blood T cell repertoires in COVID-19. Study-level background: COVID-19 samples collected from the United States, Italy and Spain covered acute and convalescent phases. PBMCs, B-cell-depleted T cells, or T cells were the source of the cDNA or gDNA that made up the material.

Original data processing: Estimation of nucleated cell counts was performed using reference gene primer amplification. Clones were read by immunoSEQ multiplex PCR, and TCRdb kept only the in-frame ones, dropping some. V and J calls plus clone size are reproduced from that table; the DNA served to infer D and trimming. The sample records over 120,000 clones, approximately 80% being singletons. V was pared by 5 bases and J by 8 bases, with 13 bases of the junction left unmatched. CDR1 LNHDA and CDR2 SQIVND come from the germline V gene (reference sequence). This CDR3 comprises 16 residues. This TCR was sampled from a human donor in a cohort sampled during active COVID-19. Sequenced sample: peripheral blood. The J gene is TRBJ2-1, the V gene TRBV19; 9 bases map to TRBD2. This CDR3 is CASSHGSGGPFDEQFF. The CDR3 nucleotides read TGTGCCAGTAGTCACGGTAGCGGGGGACCCTTCGATGAGCAGTTCTTC. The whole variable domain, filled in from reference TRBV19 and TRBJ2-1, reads DGGITQSPKYLFRKEGQNVTLSCEQNLNHDAMYWYRQDPGQGLRLIYYSQIVNDFQKGDIAEGYSVSREKKESFPLTVTSAQKNPTAFYLCASSHGSGGPFDEQFFGPGTRLTVL.